The 23 T cell receptor beta chains in this list originate from one sample, sequenced in a study of blood T cell repertoires in COVID-19. Measured with immunoSEQ multiplex PCR; TCRdb has only the in-frame clones, and not every one. This table holds 9,500 to 15,000 clones, approximately 85% found once. Sequenced sample: peripheral blood. Receptor source: a human donor in a cohort sampled during active COVID-19.

V gene TRBV7-8 combines with J gene TRBJ2-3; 8 nucleotides line up with TRBD2. CDR1 and CDR2 (germline): SGHVS, FQNEAQ. The CDR3 has 15 amino acids. Trimming took 4 bases from V and 4 from J; bases not matched to a gene: 7. The CDR3 DNA reads TGTGCCAGCAGCTCCCGGGGACTAGGGGCAGATACGCAGTATTTT. Its protein is CASSSRGLGADTQYF. The complete variable domain, with remaining parts taken from reference TRBV7-8 and TRBJ2-3, reads GAGVSQSPRYKVAKRGQDVALRCDPISGHVSLFWYQQALGQGPEFLTYFQNEAQLDKSGLPSDRFFAERPEGSVSTLKIQRTQQEDSAVYLCASSSRGLGADTQYFGPGTRLTVL.

The rearrangement uses TRBV5-1 and TRBJ2-3; D is possibly TRBD1 (5 bases). The CDR3 length is 15 residues. Germline CDR1 SGHRS, CDR2 YFSETQ. The germline V and J ends were trimmed by 5 bases and 3 bases, with 16 bases remaining between them. CDR3 sequence reads: CASSSWQGLTDTQYF. The CDR3 coding sequence is TGCGCCAGCAGTTCCTGGCAGGGTTTAACAGATACGCAGTATTTT.

This chain links TRBV19 with TRBJ2-7; TRBD1 matches at 9 bases. CDR3 length: 15 amino acids. Germline V gives CDR1 LNHDA, CDR2 SQIVND (reference sequence). V lost 6 bases, J lost 6 bases, and 12 bases stayed unmatched. The CDR3 coding sequence is TGTGCCAGTAGCCCTGCCGGGACAGGGCGTCGCGAGCAGTACTTC. Translation gives CASSPAGTGRREQYF.

The chain employs TRBV9 and TRBJ2-1, with 8 bases aligning to TRBD2. CDR1 and CDR2 (germline): SGDLS, YYNGEE. Trimming cost V 0 bases and J 5 bases; bases outside gene matches: 4. This CDR3 has 15 residues. CDR3 amino acids: CASSVVDSGNNEQFF. The CDR3 DNA follows: TGTGCCAGCAGCGTAGTAGATAGCGGGAACAATGAGCAGTTCTTC.

This clone was seen once. The chain joins TRBV6-2 or TRBV6-3 to TRBJ2-7; TRBD2 matches 9 bases. Germline lookup yields CDR1 MNHEY and CDR2 SVGEGT. The ends lost 2 bases at V and 0 bases at J; junction bases unmatched: 5. The length of the CDR3 is 16 residues. The CDR3 coding sequence is TGTGCCAGCAGTTACATAGCGGGGGCCCGCTCCTACGAGCAGTACTTC. Its translation: CASSYIAGARSYEQYF.

The chain recombines TRBV7-3 with TRBJ2-1, with 12 bases identical to TRBD2. The CDR3 length is 17 residues. Germline lookup yields CDR1 SGHTA and CDR2 FQGTGA. With V trimmed by 4 bases and J by 2 bases, 6 bases remained unmatched. The CDR3 sequence is CASSSSSGRATYNEQFF. The CDR3, as DNA: TGTGCCAGCAGCTCATCTAGCGGGAGGGCGACCTACAATGAGCAGTTCTTC.

This clone has only one observation. The CDR3 DNA reads TGTGCCAGCAGCCCCCGCGGGGCCGCGTCCTACGAGCAGTACTTC. This encodes CASSPRGAASYEQYF. V is TRBV27 and J is TRBJ2-7; D possibly corresponds to TRBD2 (6 bases). The V end lost 6 bases, the J end lost 1 base, and 16 bases lay between the germline ends. Germline values: CDR1 MNHEY, CDR2 SMNVEV (reference sequence). This CDR3 region has 15 residues.

This clone has only a few counts. The chain is built from TRBV19 and TRBJ1-5; TRBD1 might be the D (6 bases). CDR3 length equals 17 residues. Per germline, CDR1 LNHDA and CDR2 SQIVND (reference sequence). With 3 bases removed from V and 2 bases from J, the gap between germline ends came to 17 bases. In DNA form, the CDR3 reads TGTGCCAGTAGTATTGGCGCCAGGGGTTTTGGCAATCAGCCCCAGCATTTT. This translates into CASSIGARGFGNQPQHF.

This chain links TRBV12-3 or TRBV12-4 with TRBJ2-3; no clear D. Trimming took 10 bases from V and 2 from J, leaving 7 bases between them. The CDR3 is 11 amino acids. CDR3 region: CATRNTDTQYF. The CDR3 DNA reads TGTGCCACGCGGAACACAGATACGCAGTATTTT.

The rearrangement links TRBV5-1 to TRBJ2-7; 14 bases are shared with TRBD2. Per the germline V gene, CDR1 is SGHRS and CDR2 is YFSETQ. This CDR3 spans 16 amino acids. V was pared by 4 bases and J by 7 bases, with 10 bases of the junction left unmatched. CDR3 in DNA: TGCGCCAGCAGCAGCGGGACTAGCGGGAGAGTGGAAGAGCAGTACTTC. Its protein product is CASSSGTSGRVEEQYF.

This chain uses TRBV4-1 with TRBJ2-5, with D possibly matching TRBD1 (6 bases). The germline gives CDR1 MGHRA, CDR2 YSYEKL. Trimming shortened V by 4 bases and J by 4 bases, and 16 bases separated the two germline ends. The length of the CDR3 is 15 residues. This CDR3 reads CASSPTLGGPETQYF. In nucleotides, the CDR3 is TGCGCCAGCAGCCCCACCCTTGGGGGCCCAGAGACCCAGTACTTC.

V gene TRBV25-1 combines with J gene TRBJ2-7; 10 bases are a match to TRBD1. The V segment lost 4 bases and the J segment 5 bases; nucleotides outside the gene matches: 5. This CDR3 comprises 14 residues. The germline gives CDR1 MGHDK, CDR2 SYGVNS. CDR3 sequence (DNA): TGTGCCAGCAGTGGAGGGGGACAGGGGAACGAGCAGTACTTC. Its translation: CASSGGGQGNEQYF.

In this sample, this clone turned up a few times. The rearrangement joins TRBV6-1 to TRBJ2-7; 8 nucleotides align to TRBD1. V shed 3 bases and J 6 bases; nucleotides not matched to a gene: 4. The CDR3 spans 13 residues. Germline V gene sequence: CDR1 MNHNS, CDR2 SASEGT. DNA for the CDR3: TGTGCCAGCAGTGACCGGACAGGGCGCGAGCAGTACTTC. It yields the protein CASSDRTGREQYF.

The chain has TRBV5-1 and TRBJ2-3; TRBD2 agrees at 9 bases. Germline trimming cut 2 bases from V and 2 bases from J; bases unmatched to any gene: 9. CDR1 and CDR2 (germline): SGHRS, YFSETQ. The CDR3 runs to 17 residues. CDR3 sequence: CASSFILAGDHTDTQYF. In nucleotides, the CDR3 is TGCGCCAGCAGCTTCATATTAGCGGGAGACCACACAGATACGCAGTATTTT.

The V gene is TRBV6-5, the J gene TRBJ1-1; TRBD1 is a possible D gene (6 bases). Trimming took 6 bases from V and 11 from J, leaving 22 bases between them. Germline V CDR1 and CDR2: MNHEY, SVGAGI. The CDR3 sequence is 14 residues long. The CDR3 loop is CASRFTYRAVDAFF. In nucleotides, the CDR3 is TGTGCCAGCAGATTTACTTACAGGGCGGTAGACGCTTTCTTT.

This chain links TRBV27 with TRBJ2-3; TRBD1 matches at 7 bases. Germline V gene lookup returns CDR1 MNHEY and CDR2 SMNVEV (reference sequence). After removal of 6 bases from V and 4 bases from J, the junction contained 7 bases not matched to a gene. This CDR3 has 14 residues. CDR3 sequence reads: CASSRQGLADTQYF. CDR3 coding DNA: TGTGCCAGCAGCAGACAGGGTCTCGCAGATACGCAGTATTTT.

The chain couples TRBV5-1 to TRBJ2-2; tentatively, D is TRBD2 (6 bases). With 4 bases removed from V and 2 bases from J, the gap between germline ends came to 15 bases. CDR3 length: 16 amino acids. CDR1 and CDR2 from the germline V gene are SGHRS and YFSETQ. CDR3 loop: CASSPGGTDNTGELFF. The CDR3 DNA sequence: TGCGCCAGCAGCCCTGGCGGGACGGACAACACCGGGGAGCTGTTTTTT.

This clone was counted a single time. The V gene is TRBV6-5, the J gene TRBJ1-1; 8 bases match TRBD1. From germline, CDR1 is MNHEY and CDR2 SVGAGI. This CDR3 is 14 amino acids long. Trimming removed 4 bases from V and 8 bases from J; junction bases left unmatched: 9. CDR3 sequence (DNA): TGTGCCAGCAGTTTGCAGGGGGCGAATGCCGAAGCTTTCTTT. Translated: CASSLQGANAEAFF.

This chain joins TRBV9 and TRBJ1-1; 8 positions agree with TRBD1. The CDR3 has 14 residues. J was trimmed by 4 bases and V by 1 base; bases with no gene match: 3. Per the germline V gene, CDR1 is SGDLS and CDR2 is YYNGEE. CDR3 sequence reads: CASSVLTGGTEAFF. CDR3 DNA sequence: TGTGCCAGCAGCGTACTCACAGGGGGCACTGAAGCTTTCTTT.

The rearrangement links TRBV12-3 or TRBV12-4 to TRBJ2-7; D gene uncertain. The CDR3 is 13 amino acids. With 3 bases removed from V and 4 bases from J, the gap between germline ends came to 10 bases. This chain's CDR3 is CASSLSVGYEQYF. The CDR3 DNA is TGTGCCAGCAGTTTGTCCGTCGGGTACGAGCAGTACTTC.

V is TRBV6-5 and J is TRBJ2-1; 9 bases are shared with TRBD2. After removal of 3 bases from V and 11 bases from J, the junction contained 14 bases not matched to a gene. The CDR3 contains 16 residues. Germline V CDR1 and CDR2: MNHEY, SVGAGI. The CDR3 nucleotides are TGTGCCAGCAGTTATGATTCTGGAGCGGGGGGACACCAGCAGTTCTTC. Its translation is CASSYDSGAGGHQQFF.

The V and J genes are TRBV20-1 and TRBJ2-3, with D unresolved. Trimming removed 2 bases from V and 6 bases from J, with 6 bases in between. This CDR3 region has 11 residues. CDR1 and CDR2 (germline): DFQATT, SNEGSKA (reference sequence). This CDR3 is CSARYLDTQYF. CDR3 DNA: TGCAGTGCTAGATATCTGGATACGCAGTATTTT.

The chain is built from TRBV5-1 and TRBJ2-1; TRBD1 matches at 7 bases. CDR3 length: 12 residues. Germline CDR1 SGHRS, CDR2 YFSETQ. V lost 4 bases to trimming and J lost 12 bases; unmatched junction nucleotides: 7. CDR3 sequence: CASSTDRDPQFF. As DNA, the CDR3 is TGCGCCAGCAGCACTGACAGGGATCCGCAGTTCTTC.